These 23 T cell receptor beta chains were all obtained from the same sample, sequenced in a study of OX40 agonist ivuxolimab in advanced cancers. This table comes from immunoSEQ multiplex PCR, and its TCRdb copy is limited to in-frame clones, with some not included. The sample holds about 96,000 clones, about four fifths seen once. Sequenced material: CD4+ or CD8+ T cells sorted from blood, taken in a trial of the OX40 agonist ivuxolimab. The receptor source for this set is an adult with an advanced solid tumor such as melanoma, head and neck, liver or kidney cancer.

The chain joins TRBV6-4 to TRBJ2-7, with D possibly being TRBD2 (5 bases). Germline V gene sequence: CDR1 MRHNA, CDR2 SNTAGT. The CDR3 has 12 amino acids. The V gene lost 9 bases and the J gene lost 12 bases, with 21 bases spanning the gap. This CDR3 reads CARPRTVSKRYF. The CDR3 nucleotides are TGTGCCAGACCTCGGACTGTTTCAAAACGGTACTTC.

The chain has TRBV27 and TRBJ2-1, with 9 positions matching TRBD2. Germline V gene lookup returns CDR1 MNHEY and CDR2 SMNVEV (reference sequence). The CDR3 contains 14 residues. Trimming cost V 2 bases and J 4 bases; bases outside gene matches: 0. The CDR3 bases are TGTGCCAGCAGTTTACTAGCGGGGTACAATGAGCAGTTCTTC. Residues: CASSLLAGYNEQFF.

The genes are TRBV25-1 and TRBJ2-1, with 9 nucleotides matching TRBD1. V dropped 6 bases and J dropped 8; count of bases not matched to a gene: 11. The germline CDR1 and CDR2 sequences are MGHDK and SYGVNS. The CDR3 spans 15 residues. The CDR3 loop reads CASRMPGQGDDEQFF. The CDR3 bases are TGTGCCAGCAGGATGCCGGGACAGGGTGACGATGAGCAGTTCTTC.

V and J are TRBV4-2 and TRBJ2-5; D uncertain. Trimming removed 0 bases from V and 2 bases from J, with 16 bases in between. Germline lookup yields CDR1 LGHNA and CDR2 YNFKEQ. CDR3 size: 17 residues. The CDR3 sequence is CASSQEGIRSSQETQYF. The DNA of the CDR3 is TGTGCCAGCAGCCAAGAGGGGATCCGCAGTTCACAAGAGACCCAGTACTTC.

CDR3 DNA sequence: TGTGCCAGCAGCGTTTTTGCGGGAAACACCATATATTTT. It translates to CASSVFAGNTIYF. This chain uses TRBV9 with TRBJ1-3; D unclear. V was trimmed by 2 bases and J by 4 bases, leaving 7 bases between them. CDR3 size: 13 residues. Germline loops: CDR1 SGDLS, CDR2 YYNGEE.

The V gene is TRBV4-3, the J gene TRBJ2-3; 12 bases map to TRBD2. The CDR3 is 16 amino acids. The germline V gene has CDR1 LGHNA and CDR2 YSLEER. V gave up 1 base and J gave up 8 bases; unmatched junction bases: 7. The CDR3 DNA reads TGCGCCAGCAGCCAAGTGGTTGCTAGCGGGGGGGTTACGCAGTATTTT. Protein sequence: CASSQVVASGGVTQYF.

CDR3 sequence reads: CASSGQGAGTNEQYF. DNA of the CDR3: TGTGCCAGCAGTGGCCAGGGAGCCGGGACCAACGAGCAGTACTTC. The genes are TRBV6-1 and TRBJ2-7; D may match TRBD1 or TRBD2 (5 bases each). Germline-derived CDR1 and CDR2 are MNHNS and SASEGT. The CDR3 is 15 amino acids. Trimming removed 4 bases at V and 5 bases at J, with 18 bases between.

The rearrangement links TRBV9 to TRBJ2-5; TRBD2 is a possible D gene (5 bases). V dropped 0 bases and J dropped 4 bases, with 7 bases sitting between them. Germline lookup yields CDR1 SGDLS and CDR2 YYNGEE. The CDR3 is 13 residues long. CDR3 in amino acids: CASSVGGVETQYF. The CDR3 nucleotides are TGTGCCAGCAGCGTAGGGGGAGTAGAGACCCAGTACTTC.

The genes are TRBV27 and TRBJ2-1, with 8 positions matching TRBD1. CDR3 size: 16 residues. Germline V gene data show CDR1 as MNHEY and CDR2 as SMNVEV (reference sequence). V lost 2 bases to trimming and J lost 3 bases; unmatched junction nucleotides: 6. The CDR3 nucleotides are TGTGCCAGCAGTTTAAACAGGGGGTCCTACTACAATGAGCAGTTCTTC. This translates into CASSLNRGSYYNEQFF.

There are a few counts of this clone. The rearrangement links TRBV9 to TRBJ1-2; TRBD1 matches 9 bases. This CDR3 is built from 12 residues. The germline V gene encodes CDR1 SGDLS and CDR2 YYNGEE. V gave up 10 bases and J gave up 2 bases; unmatched junction bases: 3. Here the CDR3 DNA reads TGTGCCTCCGGGACAGGGAACTATGGCTACACCTTC. Translation: CASGTGNYGYTF.

The V and J genes are TRBV15 and TRBJ1-2, with D perhaps matching TRBD1 (6 bases). Per germline, CDR1 LNHNV and CDR2 YYDKDF (reference sequence). CDR3 length: 16 amino acids. V was shortened by 1 base and J by 4 bases, with 16 bases between the two germline ends. The CDR3 sequence is CATSRGQPRGSYGYTF. CDR3 DNA: TGTGCCACCAGCAGAGGGCAACCCAGGGGCTCCTATGGCTACACCTTC. The full variable domain, in which reference TRBV15 and TRBJ1-2 provide the parts outside the CDR3, is DAMVIQNPRYQVTQFGKPVTLSCSQTLNHNVMYWYQQKSSQAPKLLFHYYDKDFNNEADTPDNFQSRRPNTSFCFLDIRSPGLGDTAMYLCATSRGQPRGSYGYTFGSGTRLTVV.

The chain employs TRBV27 and TRBJ1-2; D perhaps matches TRBD1 (6 bases). The V and J ends lost 6 bases and 8 bases respectively, with 13 bases between them. The germline gives CDR1 MNHEY, CDR2 SMNVEV (reference sequence). This CDR3 region has 12 residues. The CDR3 DNA reads TGTGCCAGCAGCCCCGGGGGCTGGGGCTACACCTTC. This encodes CASSPGGWGYTF.

This chain uses TRBV30 with TRBJ1-5; 10 bases agree with TRBD1. Germline assignment: CDR1 GTSNPN and CDR2 SVGIG (reference sequence). This CDR3 comprises 13 residues. The junction had 2 bases not matched to a gene; V was cut back by 3 bases and J by 6 bases. CDR3 DNA: TGTGCCTGGAGCGGGGACAGGGGTCAGCCCCAGCATTTT. Its protein product is CAWSGDRGQPQHF.

The chain couples TRBV6-1 to TRBJ2-3; no definite D call. Germline assignment: CDR1 MNHNS and CDR2 SASEGT. With 2 bases removed from V and 0 bases from J, the gap between germline ends came to 9 bases. This CDR3 is built from 15 residues. The CDR3 nucleotides are TGTGCCAGCAGTGAACATCGCAGTAGCACAGATACGCAGTATTTT. This encodes CASSEHRSSTDTQYF.

J is TRBJ1-6 and V is TRBV4-3, with a possible D match to TRBD1 (5 bases). Germline CDR1 LGHNA, CDR2 YSLEER. The CDR3 extends over 15 amino acids. V was trimmed by 0 bases and J by 11 bases, leaving 14 bases between them. CDR3 sequence: CASSQDRWGSPPLHF. The DNA of the CDR3 is TGCGCCAGCAGCCAAGATAGGTGGGGGTCGCCACCCCTCCACTTT.

The table lists this clone with a few counts. This rearrangement joins TRBV6-5 to TRBJ1-5; TRBD1 aligns across 8 bases. The CDR3 is 15 residues long. The germline CDR1 and CDR2 sequences are MNHEY and SVGAGI. V lost 8 bases to trimming and J lost 5 bases; unmatched junction nucleotides: 11. CDR3 bases: TGTGCCAGCGGGGGGACAGGACGCTTCCATCAGCCCCAGCATTTT. Its translation: CASGGTGRFHQPQHF.

The chain links TRBV27 to TRBJ2-3; 8 bases match TRBD2. J was trimmed by 1 base and V by 6 bases; bases with no gene match: 9. Germline V CDR1 and CDR2: MNHEY, SMNVEV (reference sequence). This CDR3 has 16 amino acids. CDR3 loop: CASSLHSGAGTDTQYF. The CDR3, as DNA: TGTGCCAGCAGCCTCCATAGCGGGGCGGGCACAGATACGCAGTATTTT.

V is TRBV7-2 and J is TRBJ1-4; D is perhaps TRBD1 (5 bases). The CDR3 has 15 residues. Looked up from germline, CDR1 is SGHTA and CDR2 is FQGNSA. V was cut by 5 bases and J by 8 bases, with 18 bases left in between. CDR3 region: CASSPLGLGPEKLFF. The CDR3 DNA follows: TGTGCCAGCAGCCCTTTGGGGCTGGGTCCCGAAAAACTGTTTTTT. The full variable domain, its missing parts supplied by reference TRBV7-2 and TRBJ1-4, is GAGVSQSPSNKVTEKGKDVELRCDPISGHTALYWYRQSLGQGLEFLIYFQGNSAPDKSGLPSDRFSAERTGGSVSTLTIQRTQQEDSAVYLCASSPLGLGPEKLFFGSGTQLSVL.

The chain is built from TRBV2 and TRBJ2-3; D remains unclear. The CDR3 is made up of 15 amino acids. V lost 3 bases, J lost 0 bases, and 10 bases lay in between. Germline-derived CDR1 and CDR2 are SNHLY and FYNNEI. The chain's CDR3 is CASSESGRSTDTQYF. The CDR3 region has the DNA TGTGCCAGCAGTGAGTCGGGCAGAAGCACAGATACGCAGTATTTT.

The rearrangement uses TRBV4-1 and TRBJ1-4; D gene uncertain. The germline V and J ends were trimmed by 2 bases and 5 bases, with 9 bases remaining between them. CDR3 length equals 14 residues. Germline CDR1 is MGHRA and CDR2 is YSYEKL. In DNA form, the CDR3 reads TGCGCCAGCAGCCAACAGGTGACGAATGAAAAACTGTTTTTT. The encoded protein is CASSQQVTNEKLFF.

The rearrangement links TRBV5-8 to TRBJ2-7; D is unclear. CDR1 is SGHTS and CDR2 is YDEGEE in the germline V gene. The CDR3 runs to 10 residues. Trimming left V 2 bases short and J 4 bases short, with 1 base between. The CDR3 region has the DNA TGTGCCAGCAGCTTATACGAGCAGTACTTC. Amino acids: CASSLYEQYF.

The J gene is TRBJ2-7, the V gene TRBV6-1; no clear D. Trimming removed 6 bases at V and 3 bases at J, with 9 bases between. CDR1 is MNHNS, CDR2 SASEGT, per germline. The CDR3 spans 12 residues. CDR3 nucleotides: TGTGCCAGCAGGGGCACGTACTACGAGCAGTACTTC. It specifies CASRGTYYEQYF.

V and J are TRBV6-4 and TRBJ1-1; perhaps TRBD1 as D (5 bases). Germline values: CDR1 MRHNA, CDR2 SNTAGT. The CDR3 is 13 amino acids. V lost 10 bases, J lost 2 bases, and 14 bases lay in between. CDR3: CAKPGRLNTEAFF. The CDR3, as DNA: TGTGCCAAACCGGGACGCCTAAACACTGAAGCTTTCTTT.